This T cell receptor (beta chain) comes out of a study of CD8 T cells in Susac syndrome. With random hexamers, about 0.45 to 1 ug RNA was reverse transcribed. TCRdb re-analysed the immunoSEQ multiplex PCR reads in MiXCR, keeping a single row per CDR3 protein. Among some 150,000 distinct CDR3 sequences, less than 97% were seen once, and the ten largest hold approximately 0.15%. This clonotype was seen once. Between the trimmed V and J ends, which lost 1 base and 2 bases, there was a span of 12 bases. The CDR3 contains 16 residues. The germline CDR1 and CDR2 sequences are SNHLY and FYNNEI. Material: CD8+ T cells from PBMCs. This receptor was taken from a human donor with multiple sclerosis. V gene TRBV2 combines with J gene TRBJ2-1; D perhaps matches TRBD1 (6 bases). CDR3 in DNA: TGTGCCAGCAGTGAAGGACAGGTCGCCACCTACAATGAGCAGTTCTTC. Its protein is CASSEGQVATYNEQFF. Full variable domain (missing parts from reference TRBV2 and TRBJ2-1): EPEVTQTPSHQVTQMGQEVILRCVPISNHLYFYWYRQILGQKVEFLVSFYNNEISEKSEIFDDQFSVERPDGSNFTLKIRSTKLEDSAMYFCASSEGQVATYNEQFFGPGTRLTVL.